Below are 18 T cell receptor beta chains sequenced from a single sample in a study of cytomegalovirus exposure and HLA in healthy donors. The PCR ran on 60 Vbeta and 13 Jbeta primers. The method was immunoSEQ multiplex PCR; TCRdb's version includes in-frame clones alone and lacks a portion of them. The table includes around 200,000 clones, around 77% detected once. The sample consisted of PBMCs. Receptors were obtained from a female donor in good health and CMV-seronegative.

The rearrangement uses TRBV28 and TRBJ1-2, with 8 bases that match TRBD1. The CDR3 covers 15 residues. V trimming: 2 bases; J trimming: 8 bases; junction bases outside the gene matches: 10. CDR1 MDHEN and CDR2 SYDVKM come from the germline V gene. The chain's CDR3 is CASSLGGQGARGYTF. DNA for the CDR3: TGTGCCAGCAGTTTAGGTGGGCAGGGGGCGCGAGGCTACACCTTC.

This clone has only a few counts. The CDR3 nucleotides are TGTGCCAGCAGCTTGGCGGGGGGGCCAGGAGATACGCAGTATTTT. Protein sequence: CASSLAGGPGDTQYF. This chain links TRBV13 with TRBJ2-3; TRBD2 aligns across 9 bases. V lost 3 bases and J lost 5; bases outside the gene matches: 6. The germline CDR1 and CDR2 sequences are PRHDT and FYEKMQ (reference sequence). The CDR3 is 15 amino acids.

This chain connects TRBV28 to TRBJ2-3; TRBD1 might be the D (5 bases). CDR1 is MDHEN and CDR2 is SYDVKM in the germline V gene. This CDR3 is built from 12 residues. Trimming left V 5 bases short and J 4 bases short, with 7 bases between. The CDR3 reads CASSAGSDTQYF. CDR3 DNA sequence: TGTGCCAGCAGTGCAGGGTCAGATACGCAGTATTTT.

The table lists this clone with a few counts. CDR3 loop: CASSIRADSYEQYF. The CDR3, as DNA: TGTGCCAGTAGTATCCGAGCGGATTCCTACGAGCAGTACTTC. J is TRBJ2-7 and V is TRBV19; TRBD2 is a possible D gene (5 bases). Germline loops: CDR1 LNHDA, CDR2 SQIVND (reference sequence). The CDR3 runs to 14 residues. Trimming left V 3 bases short and J 1 base short, with 10 bases between.

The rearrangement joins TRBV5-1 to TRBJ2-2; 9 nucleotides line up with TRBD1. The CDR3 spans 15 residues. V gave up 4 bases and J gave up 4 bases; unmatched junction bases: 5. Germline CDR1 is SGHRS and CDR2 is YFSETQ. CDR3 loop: CASSLRTGVTGELFF. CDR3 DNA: TGCGCCAGCAGCCTACGGACAGGGGTCACCGGGGAGCTGTTTTTT.

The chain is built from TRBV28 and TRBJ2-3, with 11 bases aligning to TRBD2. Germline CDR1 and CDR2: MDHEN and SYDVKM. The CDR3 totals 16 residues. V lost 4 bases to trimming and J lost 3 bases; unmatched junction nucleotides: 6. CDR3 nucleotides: TGTGCCAGCAGTTCACCGGGACTAGCGGTGACAGATACGCAGTATTTT. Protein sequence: CASSSPGLAVTDTQYF. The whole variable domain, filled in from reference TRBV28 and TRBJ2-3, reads DVKVTQSSRYLVKRTGEKVFLECVQDMDHENMFWYRQDPGLGLRLIYFSYDVKMKEKGDIPEGYSVSREKKERFSLILESASTNQTSMYLCASSSPGLAVTDTQYFGPGTRLTVL.

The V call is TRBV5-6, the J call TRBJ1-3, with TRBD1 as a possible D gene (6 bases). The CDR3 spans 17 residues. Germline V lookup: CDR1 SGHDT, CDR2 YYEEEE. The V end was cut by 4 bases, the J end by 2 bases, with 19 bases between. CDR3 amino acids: CASSDRRGAHPGNTIYF. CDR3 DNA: TGTGCCAGCAGCGACCGGCGGGGGGCACACCCTGGAAACACCATATATTTT. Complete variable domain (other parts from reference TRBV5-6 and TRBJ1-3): DAGVTQSPTHLIKTRGQQVTLRCSPKSGHDTVSWYQQALGQGPQFIFQYYEEEERQRGNFPDRFSGHQFPNYSSELNVNALLLGDSALYLCASSDRRGAHPGNTIYFGEGSWLTVV.

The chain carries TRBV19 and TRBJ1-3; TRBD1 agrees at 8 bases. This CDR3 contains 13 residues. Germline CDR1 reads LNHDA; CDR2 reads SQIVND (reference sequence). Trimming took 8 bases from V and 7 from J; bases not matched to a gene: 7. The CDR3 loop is CASGQGAANTIYF. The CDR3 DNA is TGTGCCAGTGGACAGGGAGCCGCGAACACCATATATTTT.

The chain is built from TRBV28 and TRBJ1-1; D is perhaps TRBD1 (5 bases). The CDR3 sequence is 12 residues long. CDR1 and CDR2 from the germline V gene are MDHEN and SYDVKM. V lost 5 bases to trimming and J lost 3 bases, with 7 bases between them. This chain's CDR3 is CASSGRDTEAFF. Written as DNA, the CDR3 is TGTGCCAGCAGTGGCAGGGACACTGAAGCTTTCTTT. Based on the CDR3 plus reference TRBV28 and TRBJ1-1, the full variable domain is DVKVTQSSRYLVKRTGEKVFLECVQDMDHENMFWYRQDPGLGLRLIYFSYDVKMKEKGDIPEGYSVSREKKERFSLILESASTNQTSMYLCASSGRDTEAFFGQGTRLTVV.

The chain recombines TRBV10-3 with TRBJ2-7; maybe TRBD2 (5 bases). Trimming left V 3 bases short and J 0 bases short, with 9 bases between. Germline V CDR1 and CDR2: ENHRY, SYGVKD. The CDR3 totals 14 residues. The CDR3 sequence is CAISDSGFSYEQYF. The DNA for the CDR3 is TGTGCCATCAGTGATTCGGGGTTCTCCTACGAGCAGTACTTC.

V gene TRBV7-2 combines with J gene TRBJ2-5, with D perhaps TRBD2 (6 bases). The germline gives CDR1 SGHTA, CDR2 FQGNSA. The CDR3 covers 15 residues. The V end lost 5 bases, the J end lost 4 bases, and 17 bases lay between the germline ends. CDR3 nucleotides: TGTGCCAGCAGCCCGCGACTAGTCGGTAGAGAGACCCAGTACTTC. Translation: CASSPRLVGRETQYF.

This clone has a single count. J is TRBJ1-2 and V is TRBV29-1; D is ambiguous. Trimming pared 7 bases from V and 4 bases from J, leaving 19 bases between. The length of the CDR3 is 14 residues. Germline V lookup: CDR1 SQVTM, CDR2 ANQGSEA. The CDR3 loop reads CSAPGSDGIYGYTF. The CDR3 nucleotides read TGCAGCGCCCCCGGATCTGACGGGATCTATGGCTACACCTTC. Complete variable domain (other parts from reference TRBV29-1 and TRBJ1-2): SAVISQKPSRDICQRGTSLTIQCQVDSQVTMMFWYRQQPGQSLTLIATANQGSEATYESGFVIDKFPISRPNLTFSTLTVSNMSPEDSSIYLCSAPGSDGIYGYTFGSGTRLTVV.

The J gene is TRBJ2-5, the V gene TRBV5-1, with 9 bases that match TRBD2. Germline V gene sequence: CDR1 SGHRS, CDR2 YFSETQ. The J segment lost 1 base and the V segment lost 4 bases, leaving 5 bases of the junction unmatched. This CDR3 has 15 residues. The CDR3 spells CASSPSGGFQETQYF. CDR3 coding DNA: TGCGCCAGCAGCCCGAGCGGGGGGTTCCAAGAGACCCAGTACTTC.

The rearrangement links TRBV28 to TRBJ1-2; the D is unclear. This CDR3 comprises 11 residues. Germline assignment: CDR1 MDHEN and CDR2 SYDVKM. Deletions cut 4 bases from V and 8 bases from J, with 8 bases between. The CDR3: CASSSQWGYTF. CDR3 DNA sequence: TGTGCCAGCAGTTCGCAGTGGGGCTACACCTTC.

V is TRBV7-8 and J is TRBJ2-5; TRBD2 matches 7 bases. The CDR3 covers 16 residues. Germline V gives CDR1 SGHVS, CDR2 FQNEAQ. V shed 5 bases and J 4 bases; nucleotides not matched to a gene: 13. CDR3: CASSPLRRTSSETQYF. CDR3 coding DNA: TGTGCCAGCAGCCCCTTAAGGCGGACTAGTTCAGAGACCCAGTACTTC.

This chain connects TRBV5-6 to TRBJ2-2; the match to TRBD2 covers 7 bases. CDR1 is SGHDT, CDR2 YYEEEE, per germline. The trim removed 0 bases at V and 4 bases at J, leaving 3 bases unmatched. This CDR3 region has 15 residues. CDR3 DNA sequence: TGTGCCAGCAGCTTGGCGGGGGGTGGCACCGGGGAGCTGTTTTTT. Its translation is CASSLAGGGTGELFF.

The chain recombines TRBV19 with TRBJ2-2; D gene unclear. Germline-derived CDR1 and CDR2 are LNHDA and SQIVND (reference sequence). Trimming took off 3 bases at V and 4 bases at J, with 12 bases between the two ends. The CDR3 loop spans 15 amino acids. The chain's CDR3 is CASSILEVTTGELFF. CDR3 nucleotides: TGTGCCAGTAGTATCCTCGAGGTCACCACCGGGGAGCTGTTTTTT.

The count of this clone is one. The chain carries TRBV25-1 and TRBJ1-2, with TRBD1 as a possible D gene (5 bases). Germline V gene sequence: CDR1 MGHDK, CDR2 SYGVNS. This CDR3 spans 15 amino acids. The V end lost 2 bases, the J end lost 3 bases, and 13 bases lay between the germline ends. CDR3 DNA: TGTGCCAGCAGTGAAACACCGGGACTGCACTATGGCTACACCTTC. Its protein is CASSETPGLHYGYTF.